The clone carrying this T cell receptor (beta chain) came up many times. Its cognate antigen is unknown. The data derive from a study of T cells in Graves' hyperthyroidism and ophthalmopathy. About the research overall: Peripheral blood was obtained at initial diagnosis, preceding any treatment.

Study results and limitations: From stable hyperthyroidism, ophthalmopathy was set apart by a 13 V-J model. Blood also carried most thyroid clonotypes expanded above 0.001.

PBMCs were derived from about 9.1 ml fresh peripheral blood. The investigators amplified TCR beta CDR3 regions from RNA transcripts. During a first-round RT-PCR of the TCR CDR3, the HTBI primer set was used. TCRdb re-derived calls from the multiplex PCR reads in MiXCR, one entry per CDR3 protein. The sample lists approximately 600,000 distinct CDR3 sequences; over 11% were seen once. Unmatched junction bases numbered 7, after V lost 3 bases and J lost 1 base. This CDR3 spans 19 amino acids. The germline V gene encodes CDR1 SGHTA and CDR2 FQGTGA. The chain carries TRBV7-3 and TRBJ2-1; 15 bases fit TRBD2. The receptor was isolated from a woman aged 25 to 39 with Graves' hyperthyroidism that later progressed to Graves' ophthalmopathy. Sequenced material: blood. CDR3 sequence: CASSFRTSGRALSYNEQFF. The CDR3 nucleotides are TGTGCCAGCAGCTTCCGGACTAGCGGGAGGGCCTTGTCCTACAATGAGCAGTTCTTC.